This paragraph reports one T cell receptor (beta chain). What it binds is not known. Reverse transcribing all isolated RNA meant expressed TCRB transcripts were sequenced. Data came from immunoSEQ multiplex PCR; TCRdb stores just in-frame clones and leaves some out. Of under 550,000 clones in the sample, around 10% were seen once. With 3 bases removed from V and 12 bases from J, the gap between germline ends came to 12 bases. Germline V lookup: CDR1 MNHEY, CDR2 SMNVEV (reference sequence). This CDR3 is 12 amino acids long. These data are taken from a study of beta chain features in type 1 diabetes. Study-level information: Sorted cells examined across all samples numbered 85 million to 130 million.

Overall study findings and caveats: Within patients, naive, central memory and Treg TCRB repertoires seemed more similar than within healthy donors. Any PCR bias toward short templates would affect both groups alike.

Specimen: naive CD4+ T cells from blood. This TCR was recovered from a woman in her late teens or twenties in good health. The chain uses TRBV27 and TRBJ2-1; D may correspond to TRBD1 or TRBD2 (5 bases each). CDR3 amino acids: CASSFSQGAQFF. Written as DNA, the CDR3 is TGTGCCAGCAGTTTTAGTCAGGGAGCGCAGTTCTTC.